The sequence of this T cell receptor (beta chain) was determined in a study of human T cells and chemical hapten exposure. Overall study: Across samples, TCR yields varied, mostly owing to small differences in pooled library volumes. Study-level findings and limits: Sensitization with DPC brought no change to TCRs above 1 in 1000 in frequency.

The time point denotes: healthy volunteer bleed at 2 weeks. Extraction yielded total RNA from whole blood (unfractionated). This clonotype appeared many times. The target antigen is unknown. It was the library that attached unique molecular identifiers to individual cDNA molecules. Original analysis: TCRs per sample had a median of around 98,000 and ranged from about 23,224 to 750,000. Via MiXCR, TCRdb re-called the RACE reads, giving one row per CDR3 protein. TCRdb's processing, not the authors' own work, is the source of the V and J calls. The sample contains over 100,000 distinct CDR3 sequences, roughly 9% of which appear only once. The CDR3 length is 14 residues. The germline V gene has CDR1 SGHVS and CDR2 FNYEAQ. V lost 5 bases, J lost 3 bases, and 6 bases stayed unmatched.

Source material: whole blood. The clonotype originates from a male donor in good health. Some clones in this sample may be carry-over from other donors' samples. This sequence joins TRBV7-6 and TRBJ1-1, with 7 positions matching TRBD1. The CDR3 DNA reads TGTGCCAGCAGCCGAACAGGGGCGGACACTGAAGCTTTCTTT. Its translation is CASSRTGADTEAFF.